This T cell receptor (beta chain) was recorded in a study of blood T cell repertoires in COVID-19. The CDR3 is 15 residues long. Trimming removed 0 bases at V and 6 bases at J, with 11 bases between. Germline V gene sequence: CDR1 MNHEY, CDR2 SVGAGI. Source study methods: Amplification of reference gene primers was used by the study to estimate nucleated cell counts. Using immunoSEQ multiplex PCR, the repertoire was profiled, and TCRdb retains in-frame clones only, with some absent. V, J and clone size are taken as reported in that table, and D and trimming were inferred from the DNA itself. Of approximately 270,000 clones listed, about 89% are singletons.

This receptor was obtained from a man aged 35-49 years with active or convalescent COVID-19. The sequenced sample was peripheral blood. The V call is TRBV6-5, the J call TRBJ2-2; no clear D gene. CDR3: CASSYSTSLAGELFF. DNA for the CDR3: TGTGCCAGCAGTTACTCGACATCTCTCGCCGGGGAGCTGTTTTTT.